The 15 T cell receptor beta chains below come from one sample, sequenced in a study of glioma-infiltrating T cells after dendritic cell vaccination. The method was immunoSEQ multiplex PCR; TCRdb's version includes in-frame clones alone and lacks a portion of them. The sample lists about 76,000 clones; more than 75% were seen once. Time point described: after dendritic cell vaccination, including at tumor progression/relapse. The sequencing here drew on blood, taken after dendritic cell vaccination. The origin of the receptors is a human donor with glioblastoma.

This chain joins TRBV30 and TRBJ2-5; possibly TRBD2 for D (6 bases). Deletions cut 2 bases from V and 1 base from J, with 14 bases between. From germline, CDR1 is GTSNPN and CDR2 SVGIG (reference sequence). The CDR3 spans 15 residues. Here the CDR3 reads CAWSKGLATQETQYF. In DNA, the CDR3 is TGTGCCTGGAGTAAAGGGCTAGCGACCCAAGAGACCCAGTACTTC. Combining the CDR3 with reference TRBV30 and TRBJ2-5 gives the whole variable domain SQTIHQWPATLVQPVGSPLSLECTVEGTSNPNLYWYRQAAGRGLQLLFYSVGIGQISSEVPQNLSASRPQDRQFILSSKKLLLSDSGFYLCAWSKGLATQETQYFGPGTRLLVL.

This chain joins TRBV7-8 and TRBJ1-5; 9 nucleotides agree with TRBD1. The CDR3 has 15 residues. With 5 bases clipped from V and 5 bases from J, the junction kept 7 bases outside the gene matches. Germline CDR1 is SGHVS and CDR2 is FQNEAQ. CDR3 sequence reads: CASSPGTGSDQPQHF. DNA of the CDR3: TGTGCCAGCAGCCCAGGGACAGGGAGTGATCAGCCCCAGCATTTT. Using reference TRBV7-8 and TRBJ1-5 for the parts outside the CDR3, the full variable domain is GAGVSQSPRYKVAKRGQDVALRCDPISGHVSLFWYQQALGQGPEFLTYFQNEAQLDKSGLPSDRFFAERPEGSVSTLKIQRTQQEDSAVYLCASSPGTGSDQPQHFGDGTRLSIL.

The rearrangement joins TRBV7-9 to TRBJ2-1, with 10 bases lining up with TRBD2. V lost 3 bases, J lost 6 bases, and 5 bases stayed unmatched. CDR1 is SEHNR and CDR2 is FQNEAQ in the germline V gene (reference sequence). The CDR3 runs 15 residues. CDR3 in DNA: TGTGCCAGCAGCTTTCTAGCGGGAGCCGGCAATGAGCAGTTCTTC. Protein sequence: CASSFLAGAGNEQFF.

This clone is a singleton in its sample. The CDR3 coding sequence is TGTGCCAGCAGCTCCGGACTAGCGGGAGTGGCAGATACGCAGTATTTT. As protein: CASSSGLAGVADTQYF. The chain couples TRBV7-6 to TRBJ2-3; the match to TRBD2 covers 13 bases. V shed 4 bases, J shed 4 bases, and the junction held 5 bases outside the gene matches. Germline-derived CDR1 and CDR2 are SGHVS and FNYEAQ. The CDR3 contains 16 residues. The variable domain in full, with the rest retrieved from reference TRBV7-6 and TRBJ2-3, is GAGVSQSPRYKVTKRGQDVALRCDPISGHVSLYWYRQALGQGPEFLTYFNYEAQQDKSGLPNDRFSAERPEGSISTLTIQRTEQRDSAMYRCASSSGLAGVADTQYFGPGTRLTVL.

The chain employs TRBV4-1 and TRBJ2-3; D is possibly TRBD2 (5 bases). V lost 4 bases and J lost 1, with 9 bases in between. Germline loops: CDR1 MGHRA, CDR2 YSYEKL. The length of the CDR3 is 14 residues. CDR3 sequence (DNA): TGCGCCAGCAGCCCGGGGTGGGGCACAGATACGCAGTATTTT. Translation: CASSPGWGTDTQYF.

This clone was detected a few times. The chain couples TRBV6-5 to TRBJ2-7; 8 positions agree with TRBD1. With 7 bases clipped from V and 1 base from J, the junction kept 9 bases outside the gene matches. The CDR3 is made up of 15 amino acids. Germline CDR1 is MNHEY and CDR2 is SVGAGI. The CDR3 nucleotides are TGTGCCAGCAAGGACAGGGCGACGATTTCCTACGAGCAGTACTTC. It yields the protein CASKDRATISYEQYF.

The gene calls are TRBV7-9 and TRBJ1-5; 9 bases map to TRBD1. Trimming cost V 1 base and J 2 bases; bases outside gene matches: 3. Looked up from germline, CDR1 is SEHNR and CDR2 is FQNEAQ (reference sequence). CDR3 length: 16 residues. The CDR3 protein is CASSLERTGGNQPQHF. In nucleotides, the CDR3 is TGTGCCAGCAGCTTAGAAAGGACAGGGGGCAATCAGCCCCAGCATTTT.

This clone was counted only a few times. The rearrangement joins TRBV6-1 to TRBJ1-2, with TRBD1 as a possible D gene (5 bases). Trimming stripped 1 base from V and 3 bases from J, with 6 bases between. The CDR3 runs 13 residues. Germline V CDR1 and CDR2: MNHNS, SASEGT. The CDR3 loop is CASSEGQHYGYTF. CDR3 in DNA: TGTGCCAGCAGTGAAGGACAGCACTATGGCTACACCTTC.

This rearrangement joins TRBV6-1 to TRBJ1-1, with 10 bases that match TRBD1. J lost 11 bases, V lost 3 bases, and 12 bases had no gene match. The CDR3 contains 15 residues. Germline V gene sequence: CDR1 MNHNS, CDR2 SASEGT. The chain's CDR3 is CASSEPGQGLVWAFF. CDR3 bases: TGTGCCAGCAGTGAGCCGGGACAGGGGCTGGTTTGGGCTTTCTTT.

The chain combines TRBV5-1 with TRBJ1-4; D ambiguous. This CDR3 contains 16 residues. CDR1 is SGHRS and CDR2 is YFSETQ in the germline V gene. The V gene lost 0 bases and the J gene lost 4 bases, with 13 bases spanning the gap. The CDR3 coding sequence is TGCGCCAGCAGCTTGGGGTTTGGGAGATTTAATGAAAAACTGTTTTTT. Amino acid sequence: CASSLGFGRFNEKLFF. The full variable domain, in which reference TRBV5-1 and TRBJ1-4 provide the parts outside the CDR3, is KAGVTQTPRYLIKTRGQQVTLSCSPISGHRSVSWYQQTPGQGLQFLFEYFSETQRNKGNFPGRFSGRQFSNSRSEMNVSTLELGDSALYLCASSLGFGRFNEKLFFGSGTQLSVL.

V usage is TRBV7-6 and J usage is TRBJ2-1, with unresolved D. The germline CDR1 and CDR2 sequences are SGHVS and FNYEAQ. Trimming took 3 bases from V and 0 from J, leaving 6 bases between them. CDR3 length equals 14 residues. The CDR3 nucleotides read TGTGCCAGCAGCTTGAGAGGCTCCTACAATGAGCAGTTCTTC. Encoded protein: CASSLRGSYNEQFF.

This clone has just one count. This chain links TRBV23-1 with TRBJ1-1, with a tentative D call TRBD1 (6 bases). TRBV23-1 is flagged as an ORF with uncertain function. The CDR3 contains 17 residues. Trimming removed 0 bases from V and 0 bases from J, with 14 bases in between. The DNA for the CDR3 is TGCGCCAGCAGTCAATCGAGGGGACACCCAGTGAACACTGAAGCTTTCTTT. Translation gives CASSQSRGHPVNTEAFF.

The V call is TRBV10-1, the J call TRBJ2-7; D is perhaps TRBD2 (6 bases). The CDR3 covers 14 residues. The V end was cut by 1 base, the J end by 3 bases, with 10 bases between. Germline V gene data show CDR1 as WNHNN and CDR2 as SYGVQD (reference sequence). CDR3 sequence: CASSELGGDYEQYF. The CDR3 nucleotides are TGCGCCAGCAGTGAGTTGGGGGGAGACTACGAGCAGTACTTC.

CDR3 nucleotide sequence: TGTGCCAGCAGCCCGGACAGGGTCTACGAGCAGTACTTC. This sequence encodes CASSPDRVYEQYF. The chain employs TRBV11-2 and TRBJ2-7; 8 bases fit TRBD1. V trimming: 5 bases; J trimming: 3 bases; junction bases outside the gene matches: 3. From germline, CDR1 is SGHAT and CDR2 FQNNGV. CDR3 length: 13 residues.

The CDR3 reads CASSLGSPAGVQETQYF. CDR3 nucleotides: TGTGCCAGCAGCTTGGGGTCTCCAGCGGGGGTCCAAGAGACCCAGTACTTC. This chain joins TRBV5-4 and TRBJ2-5, with 8 bases aligning to TRBD2. The germline gives CDR1 SGHNT, CDR2 YYREEE (reference sequence). The CDR3 extends over 17 amino acids. V trimming: 0 bases; J trimming: 1 base; junction bases outside the gene matches: 8.